Shown below are 4 T cell receptor beta chains from a single sample sequenced in a study of blood T cell repertoires in COVID-19. Clones were read by immunoSEQ multiplex PCR, and TCRdb kept only the in-frame ones, dropping some. The profile covers 140,000 or so clones, with approximately 85% appearing a single time and roughly 3.5% taken by the ten largest. Specimen: PBMCs or T cells enriched from blood (not recorded which). These receptors were taken from a woman aged 50 to 60 with acute COVID-19.

The chain carries TRBV24-1 and TRBJ2-3; 7 positions match TRBD1. V trimming: 4 bases; J trimming: 5 bases; junction bases outside the gene matches: 2. The V gene's germline CDR1 is KGHDR and CDR2 SFDVKD. This CDR3 contains 13 residues. The DNA for the CDR3 is TGTGCCACCAGTGACACAGGGGTAGATACGCAGTATTTT. It encodes CATSDTGVDTQYF.

The genes are TRBV15 and TRBJ2-2; D gene uncertain. The V and J ends lost 1 base and 4 bases respectively, with 10 bases between them. The germline CDR1 and CDR2 sequences are LNHNV and YYDKDF (reference sequence). The length of the CDR3 is 15 residues. The CDR3, as DNA: TGTGCCACCAGCAGAGTCGAGCACTCCACCGGGGAGCTGTTTTTT. As protein: CATSRVEHSTGELFF. Full variable domain (outside the CDR3, taken from reference TRBV15 and TRBJ2-2): DAMVIQNPRYQVTQFGKPVTLSCSQTLNHNVMYWYQQKSSQAPKLLFHYYDKDFNNEADTPDNFQSRRPNTSFCFLDIRSPGLGDTAMYLCATSRVEHSTGELFFGEGSRLTVL.

This chain joins TRBV4-1 and TRBJ2-7; a weak D match, TRBD2 (7 bases). V shed 0 bases and J shed 7 bases, with 16 bases lying between them. Germline values: CDR1 MGHRA, CDR2 YSYEKL. CDR3 length: 15 amino acids. CDR3 DNA: TGCGCCAGCAGCCAAGAGAGGGGGGGCGCGGAGGAGCAGTACTTC. Its translation is CASSQERGGAEEQYF.

The chain recombines TRBV24-1 with TRBJ1-1; D possibly corresponds to TRBD1 (5 bases). Germline V gene data show CDR1 as KGHDR and CDR2 as SFDVKD. The CDR3 contains 13 residues. V lost 2 bases and J 8 bases, leaving 11 bases between the germline ends. The CDR3 DNA reads as TGTGCCACCAGTGATTGGGGCAGAGCCGAAGCTTTCTTT. Translated, it gives CATSDWGRAEAFF.